This paragraph reports one T cell receptor beta chain. The data were taken from a study of OX40 agonist ivuxolimab in advanced cancers. Study in general: An anti-OX40 (CD134) antibody with agonistic activity, ivuxolimab, was administered to patients. The diagnoses of dose-escalation patients were hepatocellular carcinoma, melanoma, renal cell or head and neck cancer.

Here immunoSEQ multiplex PCR was the method, and the copy in TCRdb shows in-frame clones only, minus some. The sample shows under 65,000 clones, approximately 90% of them seen only once. Sequenced here: CD4+ or CD8+ T cells sorted from blood, sampled in a trial of the OX40 agonist ivuxolimab. The clonotype originates from an adult with an advanced solid tumor such as melanoma, head and neck, liver or kidney cancer.

In DNA, the CDR3 is TGCGCCAGCAGCATCCCAACTAGCGGAGGCTACAATGAGCAGTTCTTC. It is translated as CASSIPTSGGYNEQFF. The V and J genes are TRBV5-1 and TRBJ2-1, with 8 bases fitting TRBD2. With 4 bases clipped from V and 3 bases from J, the junction kept 9 bases outside the gene matches. The CDR3 length is 16 residues. Germline V gene lookup returns CDR1 SGHRS and CDR2 YFSETQ.